This T cell receptor (beta chain) was retrieved from a study of cytomegalovirus exposure and HLA in healthy donors. PCR involved 60 Vbeta and 13 Jbeta primers. TCRdb keeps only in-frame clones here, not all; method: immunoSEQ multiplex PCR. The sample shows fewer than 70,000 clones, 74% of them seen only once. General study findings and limits: A link between a missense DCLRE1C variant and TCR beta V- and J-gene trimming emerged from a later analysis.

This clone was counted between two and nine times. Its antigen is as yet unknown. This CDR3 has 15 amino acids. CDR1 and CDR2 (germline): SGHDT, YYEEEE. This rearrangement joins TRBV5-6 to TRBJ2-5; the D is unclear. The end of the DNA aligns better with TRBJ2-7, so the J call may be wrong. The sequencing sample was made of PBMCs. The receptor was isolated from a woman aged 55-69 years in good health and CMV-seropositive. In nucleotides, the CDR3 is TGTGCCAGCAGCTTGGCCGGAGATTCGCCCTACGAGCAGTACTTC. Protein product: CASSLAGDSPYEQYF.